These 27 T cell receptor beta chains were sequenced from one sample in a study of identical twins. TCRdb re-analysed the 5' RACE reads in MiXCR, keeping a single row per CDR3 protein. Altogether around 300,000 distinct CDR3 sequences are present, 6.5% to 9.5% being singletons, with the ten largest covering 2.1%. The sample also formed part of further work on yellow fever vaccine responses in identical twins.

The source material was memory (CD45RO+) T cells sorted from blood. The source of these receptors is a woman between 18 and 30 years old in good health.

The sample holds a few counts of this clonotype. V and J are TRBV19 and TRBJ2-3; D gene unclear. CDR1 is LNHDA and CDR2 is SQIVND in the germline V gene (reference sequence). The CDR3 totals 14 residues. V lost 6 bases and J lost 2, with 12 bases in between. In DNA form, the CDR3 reads TGTGCCAGTAGGAGCGTAAGGGCCACAGATACGCAGTATTTT. Translating gives CASRSVRATDTQYF.

This clonotype was detected ten times or more. This rearrangement joins TRBV12-3 or TRBV12-4 to TRBJ2-5; D uncertain. The V end lost 6 bases, the J end lost 13 bases, and 18 bases lay between the germline ends. The CDR3 contains 12 residues. CDR3 nucleotide sequence: TGTGCCAGCAGGTCCCCGCGGACCATTCCGTACTTC. Amino acids: CASRSPRTIPYF.

The table lists this clonotype with a few counts. V gene TRBV19 combines with J gene TRBJ2-1; no clear D gene. Trimming stripped 6 bases from V and 4 bases from J, with 13 bases between. Looked up from germline, CDR1 is LNHDA and CDR2 is SQIVND (reference sequence). This CDR3 contains 14 residues. The CDR3 here is CASSSHGAYNEQFF. DNA of the CDR3: TGTGCCAGTAGCTCCCACGGAGCTTACAATGAGCAGTTCTTC. Together with reference TRBV19 and TRBJ2-1, the CDR3 gives the full variable domain: DGGITQSPKYLFRKEGQNVTLSCEQNLNHDAMYWYRQDPGQGLRLIYYSQIVNDFQKGDIAEGYSVSREKKESFPLTVTSAQKNPTAFYLCASSSHGAYNEQFFGPGTRLTVL.

This clonotype was counted many times. The chain employs TRBV5-1 and TRBJ2-7; 14 nucleotides align to TRBD2. This CDR3 comprises 15 residues. CDR1 is SGHRS, CDR2 YFSETQ, per germline. The ends lost 4 bases at V and 4 bases at J; junction bases unmatched: 4. CDR3 region: CASSPGLAGVYEQYF. As DNA, the CDR3 is TGCGCCAGCAGCCCGGGACTAGCGGGAGTTTACGAGCAGTACTTC.

This clonotype was detected many times. The chain couples TRBV5-1 to TRBJ2-3, with 7 bases matching TRBD2. The CDR3 has 15 residues. Trimming cost V 2 bases and J 0 bases; bases outside gene matches: 3. Per germline, CDR1 SGHRS and CDR2 YFSETQ. The CDR3 region is CASSFSGRSTDTQYF. The CDR3 bases are TGCGCCAGCAGCTTTAGCGGGCGGAGCACAGATACGCAGTATTTT.

The J gene is TRBJ2-3, the V gene TRBV5-4, with 7 bases lining up with TRBD2. The CDR3 consists of 16 residues. Germline V gives CDR1 SGHNT, CDR2 YYREEE (reference sequence). The ends lost 3 bases at V and 4 bases at J; junction bases unmatched: 11. The CDR3, as DNA: TGTGCCAGCAGCTCCGGGCTTGTTGGGGGGGCAGATACGCAGTATTTT. Translated: CASSSGLVGGADTQYF.

In this sample, this clonotype turned up a few times. This chain uses TRBV28 with TRBJ1-1; D is unresolved. In germline, CDR1 is MDHEN, CDR2 SYDVKM. This CDR3 contains 12 residues. V shed 5 bases and J shed 3 bases, with 7 bases lying between them. CDR3 nucleotides: TGTGCCAGCAGTACAGCCTACACTGAAGCTTTCTTT. Amino acid sequence: CASSTAYTEAFF. Variable domain in full (rest from reference TRBV28 and TRBJ1-1): DVKVTQSSRYLVKRTGEKVFLECVQDMDHENMFWYRQDPGLGLRLIYFSYDVKMKEKGDIPEGYSVSREKKERFSLILESASTNQTSMYLCASSTAYTEAFFGQGTRLTVV.

This clonotype occurred a few times. The DNA of the CDR3 is TGTGCCAGCAGCGTCATGACTAGCGGGAGAAGTCGTACGCAGTATTTT. It encodes CASSVMTSGRSRTQYF. This sequence joins TRBV5-6 and TRBJ2-3; TRBD2 matches 12 bases. CDR1 is SGHDT, CDR2 YYEEEE, per germline. CDR3 length: 16 amino acids. Germline trimming cut 4 bases from V and 8 bases from J; bases unmatched to any gene: 11.

The rearrangement joins TRBV5-6 to TRBJ1-4; unclear D gene. V lost 5 bases and J 4 bases, leaving 9 bases between the germline ends. The CDR3 totals 13 residues. Germline lookup yields CDR1 SGHDT and CDR2 YYEEEE. The CDR3 DNA reads TGTGCCAGCAGTCGTAACCTTAATGAAAAACTGTTTTTT. Its translation is CASSRNLNEKLFF. Full variable domain (rest looked up from reference TRBV5-6 and TRBJ1-4): DAGVTQSPTHLIKTRGQQVTLRCSPKSGHDTVSWYQQALGQGPQFIFQYYEEEERQRGNFPDRFSGHQFPNYSSELNVNALLLGDSALYLCASSRNLNEKLFFGSGTQLSVL.

The chain employs TRBV20-1 and TRBJ2-3, with no clear D. Germline V lookup: CDR1 DFQATT, CDR2 SNEGSKA (reference sequence). CDR3 length equals 13 residues. Trimming cost V 6 bases and J 0 bases, with 10 bases left between them. CDR3 DNA: TGCAGTGCCGAGAAGGAGAGCACAGATACGCAGTATTTT. This translates into CSAEKESTDTQYF.

The chain joins TRBV19 to TRBJ1-5; D perhaps matches TRBD1 (6 bases). This CDR3 is 14 amino acids long. Germline V gene data show CDR1 as LNHDA and CDR2 as SQIVND (reference sequence). Trimming left V 6 bases short and J 2 bases short, with 11 bases between. The CDR3 here is CASSSRGGNQPQHF. In DNA form, the CDR3 reads TGTGCCAGTAGCTCCAGGGGTGGCAATCAGCCCCAGCATTTT.

V gene TRBV12-5 combines with J gene TRBJ2-6; no firm D call. The CDR3 contains 16 residues. Germline CDR1 and CDR2: LGHNT and FRNRAP. V lost 6 bases, J lost 1 base, and 13 bases lay in between. The CDR3 region has the DNA TGTGCTAGTGGGTGGGGTCGAGATTCTGGGGCCAACGTCCTGACTTTC. Translating it yields CASGWGRDSGANVLTF.

The J gene is TRBJ2-5, the V gene TRBV20-1; D unclear. The germline V and J ends were trimmed by 1 base and 3 bases, with 6 bases remaining between them. The germline gives CDR1 DFQATT, CDR2 SNEGSKA (reference sequence). The CDR3 is made up of 12 amino acids. CDR3 in DNA: TGCAGTGCTAGAGGCCGGGAAGAGACCCAGTACTTC. Translation gives CSARGREETQYF.

This clonotype showed up many times. V and J are TRBV29-1 and TRBJ2-7, with D possibly being TRBD1 (5 bases). The CDR3 covers 12 residues. Trimming pared 8 bases from V and 0 bases from J, leaving 11 bases between. CDR1 is SQVTM, CDR2 ANQGSEA, per germline. As DNA, the CDR3 is TGCAGCATAAGAGACAGCTCCTACGAGCAGTACGTC. Protein: CSIRDSSYEQYV.

V and J are TRBV24-1 and TRBJ2-1, with 9 bases aligning to TRBD2. CDR3 size: 17 residues. The germline V gene encodes CDR1 KGHDR and CDR2 SFDVKD. J lost 2 bases, V lost 8 bases, and 12 bases had no gene match. The CDR3 DNA sequence: TGTGCCACCATGGCGGGAGGGCCTAGTAGGGCCTACAATGAGCAGTTCTTC. Its translation is CATMAGGPSRAYNEQFF.

J is TRBJ1-5 and V is TRBV18, with a weak D call TRBD1 (5 bases). The germline V and J ends were trimmed by 0 bases and 6 bases, with 15 bases remaining between them. Germline CDR1 KGHSH, CDR2 LQKENI. The CDR3 extends over 16 amino acids. CDR3: CASSPPGQGGFQPQHF. In nucleotides, the CDR3 is TGTGCCAGCTCACCACCTGGGCAGGGTGGATTTCAGCCCCAGCATTTT.

The chain has TRBV5-1 and TRBJ2-1; 10 bases fit TRBD1. Trimming took 0 bases from V and 2 from J; bases not matched to a gene: 8. The CDR3 is 18 amino acids. CDR1 and CDR2 (germline): SGHRS, YFSETQ. Here the CDR3 reads CASSLGGDRGLTYNEQFF. DNA for the CDR3: TGCGCCAGCAGCTTGGGTGGGGACAGGGGCCTTACCTACAATGAGCAGTTCTTC.

This clonotype was seen ten or more times. The chain links TRBV10-3 to TRBJ2-4; 7 positions agree with TRBD1. This CDR3 is built from 14 residues. V shed 4 bases, J shed 5 bases, and the junction held 5 bases outside the gene matches. CDR1 is ENHRY and CDR2 is SYGVKD in the germline V gene. In DNA form, the CDR3 reads TGTGCCATCAGTGTTGGAACAGGGGAAAACATTCAGTACTTC. Protein sequence: CAISVGTGENIQYF.

A few counts support this clonotype. CDR3 protein: CASSRFTMNTGELFF. In nucleotides, the CDR3 is TGTGCCAGCAGCCGATTTACTATGAACACCGGGGAGCTGTTTTTT. The genes are TRBV12-3 or TRBV12-4 and TRBJ2-2, with no clear D. V was cut by 6 bases and J by 1 base, with 12 bases left in between. The CDR3 consists of 15 residues.

V gene TRBV5-1 combines with J gene TRBJ2-5; D ambiguous. The CDR3 has 14 amino acids. CDR1 SGHRS and CDR2 YFSETQ come from the germline V gene. Between the trimmed V and J ends, which lost 0 bases and 5 bases, there was a span of 11 bases. CDR3 protein: CASSLGTTLETQYF. CDR3 DNA: TGCGCCAGCAGCTTGGGTACCACGTTGGAGACCCAGTACTTC. Using reference TRBV5-1 and TRBJ2-5 for the parts outside the CDR3, the full variable domain is KAGVTQTPRYLIKTRGQQVTLSCSPISGHRSVSWYQQTPGQGLQFLFEYFSETQRNKGNFPGRFSGRQFSNSRSEMNVSTLELGDSALYLCASSLGTTLETQYFGPGTRLLVL.

This clonotype has at least ten counts. V gene TRBV5-1 combines with J gene TRBJ1-5; 12 bases match TRBD1. The CDR3 spans 15 residues. The junction had 2 bases not matched to a gene; V was cut back by 4 bases and J by 3 bases. CDR1 SGHRS and CDR2 YFSETQ come from the germline V gene. The CDR3 is CASSPGQGANQPQHF. For the CDR3, the DNA is TGCGCCAGCAGCCCGGGACAGGGGGCCAATCAGCCCCAGCATTTT.

This clonotype was counted between two and nine times. The chain links TRBV19 to TRBJ2-1, with 8 bases that match TRBD1. Per germline, CDR1 LNHDA and CDR2 SQIVND (reference sequence). V lost 5 bases, J lost 8 bases, and 5 bases stayed unmatched. The CDR3 is 13 amino acids. The CDR3 bases are TGTGCCAGTAGTGTCAGGGGGCCGTATGAGCAGTTCTTC. Translation gives CASSVRGPYEQFF.

This clonotype appeared a few times. The chain is built from TRBV15 and TRBJ2-3; the match to TRBD2 covers 7 bases. Germline V CDR1 and CDR2: LNHNV, YYDKDF (reference sequence). The CDR3 length is 16 residues. V lost 2 bases and J lost 1; bases outside the gene matches: 6. CDR3 sequence reads: CATSRIRGEGTDTQYF. In DNA form, the CDR3 reads TGTGCCACCAGCAGAATTCGGGGGGAAGGCACAGATACGCAGTATTTT.

This clonotype was detected many times. The rearrangement joins TRBV5-1 to TRBJ2-1; D remains ambiguous. V lost 3 bases and J lost 7, with 11 bases in between. CDR1 and CDR2 from the germline V gene are SGHRS and YFSETQ. CDR3 length: 13 residues. The CDR3 DNA reads as TGCGCCAGCAGCTACCTCTTTGAAAATGAGCAGTTCTTC. Protein sequence: CASSYLFENEQFF.

This clonotype was recorded a few times. V usage is TRBV28 and J usage is TRBJ2-1; tentatively, D is TRBD1 (5 bases). The germline CDR1 and CDR2 sequences are MDHEN and SYDVKM. The V end lost 1 base, the J end lost 6 bases, and 13 bases lay between the germline ends. There are 15 residues in the CDR3. The CDR3 sequence is CASSLLDIGRNEQFF. In DNA form, the CDR3 reads TGTGCCAGCAGTTTATTGGACATAGGGCGCAATGAGCAGTTCTTC.

This clonotype was found a few times. For the CDR3, the DNA is TGTGCCGCGTCCAGGGGGCCTGCAACTAATGAAAAACTGTTTTTT. It is translated as CAASRGPATNEKLFF. This chain uses TRBV15 with TRBJ1-4, with 8 bases fitting TRBD1. Germline V gene lookup returns CDR1 LNHNV and CDR2 YYDKDF (reference sequence). This CDR3 region has 15 residues. V shed 11 bases and J 0 bases; nucleotides not matched to a gene: 8. Full variable domain (remainder filled in from reference TRBV15 and TRBJ1-4): DAMVIQNPRYQVTQFGKPVTLSCSQTLNHNVMYWYQQKSSQAPKLLFHYYDKDFNNEADTPDNFQSRRPNTSFCFLDIRSPGLGDTAMYLCAASRGPATNEKLFFGSGTQLSVL.

In its sample, this clonotype was seen many times. The chain joins TRBV5-1 to TRBJ2-7; 13 bases agree with TRBD2. The V segment lost 3 bases and the J segment 6 bases; nucleotides outside the gene matches: 6. From germline, CDR1 is SGHRS and CDR2 YFSETQ. The CDR3 sequence is 15 residues long. The CDR3 loop reads CASSSGLAGFVEQYF. Here the CDR3 DNA reads TGCGCCAGCAGCTCGGGACTAGCGGGATTCGTCGAGCAGTACTTC.